The clone carrying this T cell receptor (beta chain) was observed a few times. Unique molecular identifiers featured in how the TCRbeta library was prepared. TCRdb called the PCR reads again in MiXCR, with one record for every CDR3 protein. Among approximately 520,000 distinct CDR3 sequences, 11% were seen once, and the ten largest hold around 15%. This sample was included in a study of T-cell reconstitution after alpha-beta-depleted transplantation in children. The CDR3 covers 14 residues. CDR1 is SQVTM and CDR2 is ANQGSEA in the germline V gene. Germline trimming cut 5 bases from V and 4 bases from J; bases unmatched to any gene: 7.

The source is a female patient aged 2-15 years who had a stem cell transplant for aplastic anemia, so the T cells may come from the graft donor. V gene TRBV29-1 combines with J gene TRBJ2-5; 10 nucleotides match TRBD1. The input for sequencing was PBMCs, mostly from graft donor cells, taken 180 days after TCRalphabeta/CD19-depleted stem cell transplant. The CDR3, as DNA: TGCAGCGTTACTCCGGGACAGGGGTTAGAGACCCAGTACTTC. It is translated as CSVTPGQGLETQYF.